The T cell receptor beta chain described here comes from a study of blood T cell repertoires in COVID-19. Across the study: Samples came from the United States, Italy and Spain, spanning acute and convalescent COVID-19.

Participant-given clinical history determined each cohort assignment. Authors' analysis steps: Estimation of nucleated cell counts relied on the amplification of reference gene primers. TCRdb keeps only in-frame clones here, not all; method: immunoSEQ multiplex PCR. Clone size and V and J calls were adopted from that table, with D and trimming inferred from the DNA. The sample records hundreds of thousands of clones, about nine tenths being singletons. Germline-derived CDR1 and CDR2 are LGHDT and YNNKEL (reference sequence). CDR3 length equals 14 residues. The V gene lost 1 base and the J gene lost 1 base, with 5 bases spanning the gap.

The sequenced material came from PBMCs or T cells enriched from blood (not recorded which). The rearrangement uses TRBV3-1 (or the pseudogene TRBV3-2) and TRBJ1-5, with no clear D. The TCR sequence derives from a woman younger than 45 with acute COVID-19. CDR3 coding DNA: TGTGCCAGCAGCCAAGCCATCAGCAATCAGCCCCAGCATTTT. Translating gives CASSQAISNQPQHF.